These 8 T cell receptor beta chains share one sample of origin, sequenced in a study of T-cell reconstitution after alpha-beta-depleted transplantation in children. It was with unique molecular identifiers that the TCRbeta library was prepared. TCRdb re-derived calls from the PCR reads in MiXCR, one entry per CDR3 protein. This sample has about 98,000 distinct CDR3 sequences, with roughly 7.6% found just once. The specimen comprised PBMCs, sampled before TCRalphabeta/CD19-depleted stem cell transplant. Every receptor here comes from a boy between 2 and 10 years old with acute lymphoblastic leukemia, due to receive a stem cell transplant.

This clonotype occurred many times. The rearrangement joins TRBV7-2 to TRBJ2-7, with no clear D. The CDR3 runs 14 residues. From germline, CDR1 is SGHTA and CDR2 FQGNSA. V lost 3 bases and J lost 3, with 12 bases in between. Here the CDR3 reads CASSFDNPDYEQYF. The CDR3 nucleotides are TGTGCCAGCAGCTTCGACAATCCGGACTACGAGCAGTACTTC.

This clonotype was detected many times. The genes are TRBV9 and TRBJ2-7; 7 bases are shared with TRBD1. The CDR3 contains 14 residues. The V and J ends lost 3 bases and 3 bases, in that order; junction bases with no gene match: 6. Germline CDR1 and CDR2: SGDLS and YYNGEE. CDR3 amino acids: CASSAGTEIYEQYF. The CDR3 nucleotides are TGTGCCAGCAGCGCCGGGACAGAGATCTACGAGCAGTACTTC.

In this sample, this clonotype turned up a few times. This chain connects TRBV12-3 or TRBV12-4 to TRBJ2-7; tentative D call: TRBD1 (5 bases). This CDR3 is built from 13 residues. V was trimmed by 5 bases and J by 3 bases, leaving 11 bases between them. Here the CDR3 DNA reads TGTGCCAGCAGTCGAGACAGCTACTACGAGCAGTACTTC. It specifies CASSRDSYYEQYF.

With respect to this clonotype: A read error is possible here, since a much larger clone lies one base away. V gene TRBV7-2 combines with J gene TRBJ2-1; 9 bases fit TRBD1. This CDR3 contains 13 residues. Germline lookup yields CDR1 SGHTA and CDR2 FQGNSA. The CDR3 DNA reads as TGTTCCAGCAGCTTACCCGGGACAGGGACGCGGTTCTTC. Its protein is CSSSLPGTGTRFF.

This clonotype was seen a handful of times. V usage is TRBV20-1 and J usage is TRBJ1-5; unclear D gene. The length of the CDR3 is 14 residues. Trimming cost V 3 bases and J 3 bases, with 12 bases left between them. Per the germline V gene, CDR1 is DFQATT and CDR2 is SNEGSKA (reference sequence). CDR3 nucleotides: TGCAGTGCTAGGGGTGCAAGCGACAATCAGCCCCAGCATTTT. Amino acid sequence: CSARGASDNQPQHF.

This sequence joins TRBV7-8 and TRBJ2-3; D assignment may be TRBD1 or TRBD2 (6 bases each). Per the germline V gene, CDR1 is SGHVS and CDR2 is FQNEAQ. This CDR3 region has 16 residues. Trimming stripped 1 base from V and 0 bases from J, with 11 bases between. The CDR3 loop is CASSLVRGGSTDTQYF. CDR3 DNA sequence: TGTGCCAGCAGCTTAGTCAGGGGAGGTAGCACAGATACGCAGTATTTT.

This clonotype showed up just a few times. The chain employs TRBV20-1 and TRBJ1-1, with 7 nucleotides matching TRBD1. With V trimmed by 2 bases and J by 4 bases, 13 bases remained unmatched. This CDR3 contains 16 residues. CDR1 DFQATT and CDR2 SNEGSKA come from the germline V gene (reference sequence). The CDR3 loop is CSARPLDRAEGTEAFF. CDR3 sequence (DNA): TGCAGTGCTAGACCCTTAGACAGGGCAGAAGGCACTGAAGCTTTCTTT.

This rearrangement joins TRBV7-9 to TRBJ2-7, with 7 bases identical to TRBD1. Germline V gene data show CDR1 as SEHNR and CDR2 as FQNEAQ (reference sequence). The CDR3 contains 14 residues. Trimming at V came to 3 bases and at J to 3 bases, leaving 5 bases not matched to a gene. The CDR3 DNA reads TGTGCCAGCAGCTTCGAGACAGGGCGCTACGAGCAGTACTTC. Residues: CASSFETGRYEQYF.